The TCR beta chain described here comes from a study of blood T cell repertoires in COVID-19. CDR1 is SGHKS, CDR2 YYEKEE, per germline (reference sequence). Unmatched junction bases numbered 10, after V lost 4 bases and J lost 3 bases. The CDR3 has 16 amino acids. Methods used by the authors: Using reference gene primer amplification, nucleated cell counts were estimated. TCRdb's copy holds only in-frame clones and misses some; the assay was immunoSEQ multiplex PCR. Clone size and the V and J calls come from that table; the DNA yielded D and trimming. Seen here are approximately 240,000 clones, 80% to 95% observed once, and the top ten hold over 0.8%.

The rearrangement uses TRBV5-5 and TRBJ1-2, with TRBD1 identical over 9 bases. The sample comprised peripheral blood. The TCR comes from a man aged 30 to 39 with COVID-19, enrolled during active disease. The CDR3 region is CASSHEVQGAHYGYTF. The CDR3 region has the DNA TGTGCCAGCAGCCACGAAGTACAGGGGGCTCACTATGGCTACACCTTC.